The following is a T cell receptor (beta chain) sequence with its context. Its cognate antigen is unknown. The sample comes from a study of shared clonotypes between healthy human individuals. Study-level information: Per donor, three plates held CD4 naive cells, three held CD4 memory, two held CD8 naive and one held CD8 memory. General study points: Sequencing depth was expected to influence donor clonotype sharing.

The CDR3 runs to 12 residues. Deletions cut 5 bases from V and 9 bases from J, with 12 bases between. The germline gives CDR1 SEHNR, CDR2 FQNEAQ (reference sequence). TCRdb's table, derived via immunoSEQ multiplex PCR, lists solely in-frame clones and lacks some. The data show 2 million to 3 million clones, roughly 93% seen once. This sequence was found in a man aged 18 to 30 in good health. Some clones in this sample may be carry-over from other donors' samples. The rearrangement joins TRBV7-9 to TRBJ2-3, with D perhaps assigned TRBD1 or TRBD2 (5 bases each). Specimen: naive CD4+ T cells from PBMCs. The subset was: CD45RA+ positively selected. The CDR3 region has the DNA TGTGCCAGCAGCCCAGAGGGGTGGACGCAGTATTTT. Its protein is CASSPEGWTQYF.